One sample yielded the 11 T cell receptor beta chains listed below, sequenced in a study of tumor-infiltrating lymphocytes in primary liver carcinoma. Reverse transcription of 500 to 650 ng total RNA with a constant-region primer produced TCR beta cDNA. Each TCR beta library was derived from three nested multiplex PCR rounds that employed slightly modified ARM-PCR. The first two PCR rounds, nine to ten cycles each, used TRBV1-TRBV30 forward primers and a C-beta reverse primer. In TCRdb, the multiplex PCR reads were re-called with MiXCR into one record per CDR3 protein. The sample includes about 100,000 distinct CDR3 sequences, just over 65% seen only once; the top ten take around 25%. Unsorted bulk tissue, roughly 20-34 mg of it, served as the source for co-extraction of RNA and DNA. The sample consisted of tumor-adjacent normal liver tissue. The receptors derive from a man aged 40-49 years with primary liver carcinoma and hepatitis B virus infection.

This clonotype occurred a few times. A single base separates this from a much larger clone, so it may be a read error. J is TRBJ2-1 and V is TRBV29-1, with TRBD1 matching over 11 bases. The CDR3 is 12 residues long. The J segment lost 13 bases and the V segment lost 5 bases, leaving 7 bases of the junction unmatched. The germline gives CDR1 SQVTM, CDR2 ANQGSEA. The CDR3 here is CSVRTGGSDQFF. For the CDR3, the DNA is TGCAGCGTTCGGACAGGGGGCAGTGATCAGTTCTTC.

This clonotype has more than one count but fewer than ten. The chain combines TRBV29-1 with TRBJ2-1; the D gene is possibly TRBD1 (5 bases). The CDR3 runs 12 residues. Trimming removed 7 bases at V and 6 bases at J, with 13 bases between. The germline V gene has CDR1 SQVTM and CDR2 ANQGSEA. The CDR3 spells CSDTTGVNEQFF. DNA for the CDR3: TGCAGCGATACAACAGGAGTCAATGAGCAGTTCTTC.

This clonotype showed up many times. The CDR3: CASGLGGSQPQHF. The DNA for the CDR3 is TGTGCCAGCGGCCTTGGGGGGAGTCAGCCCCAGCATTTT. The rearrangement joins TRBV7-8 to TRBJ1-5, with D perhaps TRBD1 (5 bases). The CDR3 contains 13 residues. Germline V gene sequence: CDR1 SGHVS, CDR2 FQNEAQ. V was clipped by 8 bases and J by 6 bases, with 14 bases between them.

Concerning this clonotype itself: One end of the junction is discordant with germline, which a read error may explain. The chain has TRBV6-5 and TRBJ2-1; D may be TRBD2 (5 bases). Germline V gives CDR1 MNHEY, CDR2 SVGAGI. This CDR3 contains 14 residues. The CDR3 region has the DNA TGTGCCAACAGTTACTGCGGACTCTTGAATGAGCAGTTCTTC. Translated: CANSYCGLLNEQFF.

A word on this clonotype: The germline gene is not matched at one end of the junction; a read error may be the cause. The chain joins TRBV11-2 to TRBJ2-7; D is undetermined. Germline CDR1 is SGHAT and CDR2 is FQNNGV. This CDR3 is 15 amino acids long. CDR3 residues: CACSPSVGISYEQYF. DNA of the CDR3: TGTGCCTGCAGCCCATCTGTGGGAATATCCTACGAGCAATACTTC.

As regards this clonotype: Germline is not matched at one junction end, which may reflect a read error. This chain uses TRBV11-2 with TRBJ2-5; D is unclear. Per the germline V gene, CDR1 is SGHAT and CDR2 is FQNNGV. The CDR3 extends over 17 amino acids. This chain's CDR3 is CASSSPLGGRLQGTQYF. The CDR3 nucleotides read TGTGCCAGCAGCTCCCCCCTTGGCGGAAGACTCCAAGGGACCCAGTACTTC.

Points on this clonotype: Since no conserved phenylalanine or tryptophan closes the CDR3, a read error is the likely cause. The rearrangement links TRBV6-1 to TRBJ2-1; D not resolved. CDR1 MNHNS and CDR2 SASEGT come from the germline V gene. CDR3 length: 15 residues. The CDR3 region is CASSVPQNPYNVQFL. CDR3 bases: TGTGCCAGCAGTGTACCCCAGAACCCATACAATGTGCAGTTCCTC.

Turning to this clonotype: The junction departs from the called germline gene at one end, perhaps through a read error. This rearrangement joins TRBV29-1 to TRBJ2-1, with TRBD2 matching 8 bases. The CDR3 spans 16 residues. Germline-derived CDR1 and CDR2 are SQVTM and ANQGSEA. This CDR3 is CGVEDFRLAINNEQFF. The CDR3 nucleotides are TGCGGCGTTGAAGATTTTAGACTAGCGATCAACAATGAGCAGTTCTTC.

At least ten counts were recorded for this clonotype. This chain links TRBV5-6 with TRBJ1-2, with 8 bases lining up with TRBD1. The CDR3 runs 16 residues. Looked up from germline, CDR1 is SGHDT and CDR2 is YYEEEE. The trim removed 2 bases at V and 3 bases at J, leaving 9 bases unmatched. CDR3 loop: CASSFEPGQAYYGYTF. The CDR3 DNA reads TGTGCCAGCAGCTTTGAACCGGGACAGGCGTACTATGGCTACACCTTC.

The rearrangement uses TRBV20-1 and TRBJ2-5; 7 nucleotides match TRBD2. Looked up from germline, CDR1 is DFQATT and CDR2 is SNEGSKA (reference sequence). The junction had 5 bases not matched to a gene; V was cut back by 0 bases and J by 4 bases. This CDR3 is 14 amino acids long. As DNA, the CDR3 is TGCAGTGCTAGAGAAGGGACTATTGTAGAGACCCAGTACTTC. Its protein is CSAREGTIVETQYF.

The genes are TRBV4-1 and TRBJ1-1; 7 nucleotides agree with TRBD1. Germline V gene data show CDR1 as MGHRA and CDR2 as YSYEKL. This CDR3 spans 15 amino acids. The CDR3 nucleotides read TGCGACAGTGTGGTCCGACAGGGAGCCCGAACTGAAGCTTTCTTT. Protein product: CDSVVRQGARTEAFF.